This T cell receptor (beta chain) was identified in a study of radiation and T cells in renal cell carcinoma. Time point reported: blood 4 weeks post-SBRT, at nephrectomy. Treatment: 15 Gy SBRT to primary tumor, nephrectomy 4 weeks later. Here immunoSEQ multiplex PCR was the method, and the copy in TCRdb shows in-frame clones only, minus some. The sample carries approximately 90,000 clones, around four fifths recorded once. Sequences were derived from blood, sampled from a patient whose treatment included radiotherapy and nephrectomy. This TCR was sampled from a man in his fifties or sixties with renal cell carcinoma.

The chain's CDR3 is CASSSTLAGGSYEQYF. The DNA of the CDR3 is TGTGCCAGCAGTTCAACGCTAGCGGGGGGGAGTTACGAGCAGTACTTC. The chain uses TRBV6-6 and TRBJ2-7; TRBD2 matches 12 bases. The CDR3 runs 16 residues. V shed 4 bases, J shed 4 bases, and the junction held 8 bases outside the gene matches. CDR1 and CDR2 from the germline V gene are MNHNY and SVGAGI (reference sequence).